These 20 T cell receptor beta chains came from one sample sequenced in a study of PD-1 blockade in classical Hodgkin lymphoma. Sequenced by immunoSEQ multiplex PCR; TCRdb stores in-frame clones only, minus some. The table shows fewer than 40,000 clones, with around four fifths occurring only once. As to time point: cycle 4 day 1 (C4D1), after five to seven weeks of nivolumab. Every patient had relapsed following autologous stem cell transplantation, and cohorts differed in brentuximab vedotin exposure. Magnetic negative selection was used to purify CD4+ T cells from PBMCs that had been thawed. The input for sequencing was CD4+ T cells from blood, taken before the fourth cycle of nivolumab. The receptors were gathered from a human donor with classical Hodgkin lymphoma.

J is TRBJ1-5 and V is TRBV5-6; 9 positions agree with TRBD1. Germline CDR1 is SGHDT and CDR2 is YYEEEE. The CDR3 is 16 residues long. Losses at the gene ends were 3 bases for V and 3 bases for J; bases not matched to a gene: 7. CDR3 DNA sequence: TGTGCCAGCAGCTCCGGGACAGGGACCTTCAATCAGCCCCAGCATTTT. Translation: CASSSGTGTFNQPQHF.

V usage is TRBV25-1 and J usage is TRBJ1-6; no reliable D call. V lost 6 bases and J lost 7, with 13 bases in between. CDR3 length: 14 amino acids. Looked up from germline, CDR1 is MGHDK and CDR2 is SYGVNS. CDR3 loop: CASRDPFPNSPLHF. The CDR3 DNA reads TGTGCCAGCAGGGACCCTTTTCCGAATTCACCCCTCCACTTT.

This rearrangement joins TRBV18 to TRBJ1-1, with D perhaps matching TRBD1 (5 bases). Trimming removed 3 bases at V and 0 bases at J, with 14 bases between. The CDR3 has 16 amino acids. Germline loops: CDR1 KGHSH, CDR2 LQKENI. This chain's CDR3 is CASSPPLGQLNTEAFF. In DNA, the CDR3 is TGTGCCAGCTCACCCCCCCTGGGGCAGTTGAACACTGAAGCTTTCTTT.

The gene calls are TRBV14 and TRBJ1-1; D is unresolved. The V gene lost 1 base and the J gene lost 1 base, with 4 bases spanning the gap. Germline CDR1 and CDR2: SGHDN and FVKESK. The CDR3 totals 13 residues. The CDR3 loop reads CASSQGANTEAFF. The CDR3 DNA reads as TGTGCCAGCAGCCAAGGGGCGAACACTGAAGCTTTCTTT.

The chain couples TRBV7-2 to TRBJ1-5; D is ambiguous. V was clipped by 5 bases and J by 9 bases, with 14 bases between them. This CDR3 has 13 residues. The germline CDR1 and CDR2 sequences are SGHTA and FQGNSA. CDR3 in amino acids: CASSPPGWRPQHF. The DNA of the CDR3 is TGTGCCAGCAGCCCCCCCGGGTGGAGGCCCCAGCATTTT.

V usage is TRBV7-3 and J usage is TRBJ1-5; D gene uncertain. The CDR3 runs to 12 residues. From germline, CDR1 is SGHTA and CDR2 FQGTGA. V shed 2 bases and J shed 4 bases, with 3 bases lying between them. CDR3 in amino acids: CASSLGNQPQHF. The CDR3, as DNA: TGTGCCAGCAGCTTAGGAAATCAGCCCCAGCATTTT.

The gene calls are TRBV6-4 and TRBJ1-5; the D is unclear. Trimming cost V 0 bases and J 7 bases, with 7 bases left between them. CDR3 length equals 13 residues. Per the germline V gene, CDR1 is MRHNA and CDR2 is SNTAGT. CDR3 loop: CASSDSTGQPQHF. The CDR3, as DNA: TGTGCCAGCAGTGACTCGACCGGGCAGCCCCAGCATTTT.

This clone was counted once. The V call is TRBV18, the J call TRBJ2-1; the match to TRBD2 covers 7 bases. Germline-derived CDR1 and CDR2 are KGHSH and LQKENI. The ends lost 5 bases at V and 1 base at J; junction bases unmatched: 8. CDR3 length equals 16 residues. CDR3: CASSSDGGRSYNEQFF. In DNA, the CDR3 is TGTGCCAGCTCAAGTGACGGGGGGAGGTCCTACAATGAGCAGTTCTTC.

V is TRBV19 and J is TRBJ1-2; 8 nucleotides align to TRBD1. The germline V gene has CDR1 LNHDA and CDR2 SQIVND (reference sequence). This CDR3 is 15 amino acids long. J gave up 0 bases and V 4 bases, and 4 bases lay outside the gene matches. In DNA form, the CDR3 reads TGTGCCAGTAGTAGGGACAGGAACCCTAACTATGGCTACACCTTC. It codes for CASSRDRNPNYGYTF.

The chain has TRBV5-1 and TRBJ2-1; 10 bases match TRBD2. V lost 1 base and J lost 5; bases outside the gene matches: 18. Germline CDR1 and CDR2: SGHRS and YFSETQ. This CDR3 spans 20 amino acids. CDR3 loop: CASSLRLSSLASGGHNEQFF. DNA of the CDR3: TGCGCCAGCAGCTTGCGCTTATCATCCTTGGCTAGCGGGGGTCACAATGAGCAGTTCTTC.

This clone was recorded a few times. V and J are TRBV7-6 and TRBJ1-2, with D uncertain. Per the germline V gene, CDR1 is SGHVS and CDR2 is FNYEAQ. The CDR3 extends over 14 amino acids. Deletions cut 5 bases from V and 0 bases from J, with 10 bases between. CDR3 sequence (DNA): TGTGCCAGCAGCCTCGACGGAGCTAACTATGGCTACACCTTC. Translated: CASSLDGANYGYTF.

The V and J genes are TRBV6-5 and TRBJ1-4; a weak D match, TRBD1 (6 bases). Germline V gene lookup returns CDR1 MNHEY and CDR2 SVGAGI. The CDR3 covers 14 residues. Trimming took off 6 bases at V and 0 bases at J, with 8 bases between the two ends. CDR3 DNA: TGTGCCAGCAGGGACAGTGCAACTAATGAAAAACTGTTTTTT. Its translation: CASRDSATNEKLFF.

The chain combines TRBV21-1 with TRBJ2-3. TRBV21-1 is annotated as a pseudogene. The CDR3 runs 14 residues. The CDR3 loop is CASSKDKVTDTQYF. CDR3 nucleotides: TGTGCCAGCAGCAAAGATAAAGTAACAGATACGCAGTATTTT.

The CDR3 loop reads CASNERGASGGVYQETQYF. The CDR3 nucleotides are TGTGCCAGTAACGAACGAGGGGCTAGCGGGGGTGTGTACCAAGAGACCCAGTACTTC. This rearrangement joins TRBV19 to TRBJ2-5; 10 nucleotides agree with TRBD2. This CDR3 has 19 residues. The germline V gene encodes CDR1 LNHDA and CDR2 SQIVND (reference sequence). Unmatched junction bases numbered 17, after V lost 7 bases and J lost 0 bases.

This chain uses TRBV25-1 with TRBJ1-1; D may be TRBD1 (6 bases). Germline assignment: CDR1 MGHDK and CDR2 SYGVNS. With 2 bases removed from V and 5 bases from J, the gap between germline ends came to 18 bases. The CDR3 runs to 16 residues. In DNA form, the CDR3 reads TGTGCCAGCAGTGAAAGGGGGGACCCTGGGAGGACTGAAGCTTTCTTT. Translating gives CASSERGDPGRTEAFF.

This rearrangement joins TRBV7-7 to TRBJ2-2; 8 bases fit TRBD1. Per germline, CDR1 SSHAT and CDR2 FNYEAQ (reference sequence). J was trimmed by 3 bases and V by 1 base; bases with no gene match: 4. The CDR3 loop spans 16 amino acids. This chain's CDR3 is CASSLVGQADTGELFF. The DNA of the CDR3 is TGTGCCAGCAGCTTAGTGGGACAGGCCGACACCGGGGAGCTGTTTTTT.

This clone appeared a few times. This chain joins TRBV27 and TRBJ1-3; TRBD1 might be the D (5 bases). Germline CDR1 MNHEY, CDR2 SMNVEV (reference sequence). CDR3 size: 15 residues. The V end was cut by 11 bases, the J end by 0 bases, with 17 bases between. In nucleotides, the CDR3 is TGTGCCCCCGGGGGAGGGCTGTACTCTGGAAACACCATATATTTT. Translation gives CAPGGGLYSGNTIYF.

The chain employs TRBV7-2 and TRBJ1-5; D gene unclear. V lost 5 bases and J 5 bases, leaving 13 bases between the germline ends. This CDR3 is 14 amino acids long. CDR1 is SGHTA, CDR2 FQGNSA, per germline. The CDR3 loop reads CASSNDGAYQPQHF. The CDR3 DNA sequence: TGTGCCAGCAGCAACGACGGCGCTTATCAGCCCCAGCATTTT.

The V gene is TRBV19, the J gene TRBJ2-5; TRBD1 aligns across 8 bases. Trimming removed 6 bases from V and 5 bases from J; junction bases left unmatched: 8. The V gene's germline CDR1 is LNHDA and CDR2 SQIVND (reference sequence). The length of the CDR3 is 14 residues. This chain's CDR3 is CASSLGQGMETQYF. CDR3 DNA: TGTGCCAGTAGCCTCGGACAGGGAATGGAGACCCAGTACTTC.

The chain couples TRBV30 to TRBJ2-3; 8 nucleotides match TRBD2. There are 13 residues in the CDR3. V lost 4 bases to trimming and J lost 7 bases; unmatched junction nucleotides: 7. CDR1 GTSNPN and CDR2 SVGIG come from the germline V gene (reference sequence). The CDR3 DNA follows: TGTGCCTGGACTACCGGGGGGGCCAATACGCAGTATTTT. Translated: CAWTTGGANTQYF.